A single sample is the source of the 3 T cell receptor beta chains below, sequenced in a study of blood T cell repertoires in COVID-19. Using immunoSEQ multiplex PCR, the repertoire was profiled, and TCRdb retains in-frame clones only, with some absent. The table has 250,000 to 350,000 clones, 70% to 90% seen once. The source material was peripheral blood. The receptors stem from a woman in her sixties with acute or convalescent COVID-19.

The sample holds one count of this clone. This rearrangement joins TRBV27 to TRBJ1-6, with D possibly TRBD1 on 6 matching bases. The V end lost 3 bases, the J end lost 10 bases, and 19 bases lay between the germline ends. The CDR3 runs 16 residues. Germline V gives CDR1 MNHEY, CDR2 SMNVEV (reference sequence). DNA of the CDR3: TGTGCCAGCAGTTTCGGGTTGGGAGGGGGTTACTCACCCCTCCACTTT. It specifies CASSFGLGGGYSPLHF.

The chain couples TRBV11-2 to TRBJ2-7; possibly TRBD2 for D (5 bases). CDR3 length equals 12 residues. Germline V gives CDR1 SGHAT, CDR2 FQNNGV. V gave up 5 bases and J gave up 4 bases, with 9 bases separating them. The CDR3, as DNA: TGTGCCAGCAGCCTGACGGGGTACGAGCAGTACTTC. It encodes CASSLTGYEQYF.

This clone was detected a few times. The chain is built from TRBV10-3 and TRBJ1-4, with D tentatively TRBD1 (6 bases). The CDR3 sequence is 13 residues long. The V gene's germline CDR1 is ENHRY and CDR2 SYGVKD. V dropped 9 bases and J dropped 7 bases, with 15 bases sitting between them. This CDR3 reads CAISGVAGEKLFF. The CDR3 DNA reads TGTGCCATTTCAGGGGTGGCAGGTGAAAAACTGTTTTTT.